The rows below give T cell receptor beta chains drawn from one sample of a study of blood T cell repertoires in COVID-19. Sequenced by immunoSEQ multiplex PCR; TCRdb stores in-frame clones only, minus some. The data contain about 270,000 clones, 86% of them seen just once; the ten biggest clones take up less than 15%. Sequencing input: peripheral blood. The origin of the receptors is a woman in her 30s with COVID-19, enrolled during active disease. The CDR3 runs from the conserved cysteine through the conserved F or W. Each record gives: D gene, clone size, J gene, V gene, CDR3 length, CDR3 protein, CDR3 DNA. D genes are given only for firm matches. Part of the rows lack a size; the others show once, few, many or a class for expanded clones.

d_call: NA; clone_size: NA; j_call: TRBJ1-2; v_call: TRBV7-2; cdr3_length: 14; cdr3_aa: CASSLRDSYSGYTF; cdr3_nt: TGTGCCAGCAGCCTCCGGGACTCCTACTCTGGCTACACCTTC
d_call: NA; clone_size: NA; j_call: TRBJ1-1; v_call: TRBV29-1; cdr3_length: 16; cdr3_aa: CSVGFQGLTANTEAFF; cdr3_nt: TGCAGCGTTGGTTTTCAGGGATTAACTGCAAACACTGAAGCTTTCTTT
d_call: TRBD2; clone_size: once; j_call: TRBJ2-5; v_call: TRBV5-1; cdr3_length: 17; cdr3_aa: CASSSDTGLAGGETQYF; cdr3_nt: TGCGCCAGCAGCTCAGATACCGGACTAGCGGGGGGGGAGACCCAGTACTTC
d_call: NA; clone_size: once; j_call: TRBJ2-7; v_call: TRBV5-4; cdr3_length: 15; cdr3_aa: CASSSNPSSSYEQYF; cdr3_nt: TGTGCCAGCAGCTCCAACCCCTCGAGCTCCTACGAGCAGTACTTC
d_call: NA; clone_size: NA; j_call: TRBJ1-4; v_call: TRBV28; cdr3_length: 18; cdr3_aa: CASSLWNNRVVTNEKLFF; cdr3_nt: TGTGCCAGCAGTTTATGGAACAACAGGGTGGTAACTAATGAAAAACTGTTTTTT
d_call: TRBD2; clone_size: NA; j_call: TRBJ2-1; v_call: TRBV27; cdr3_length: 15; cdr3_aa: CASSYAGGPGNEQFF; cdr3_nt: TGTGCCAGCAGTTACGCGGGGGGGCCGGGCAATGAGCAGTTCTTC
d_call: NA; clone_size: NA; j_call: TRBJ2-7; v_call: TRBV14; cdr3_length: 16; cdr3_aa: CASSHLHLTASYEQYF; cdr3_nt: TGTGCCAGCAGCCACCTACATCTGACAGCTTCCTACGAGCAGTACTTC
d_call: TRBD2; clone_size: NA; j_call: TRBJ2-1; v_call: TRBV19; cdr3_length: 19; cdr3_aa: CASSAPGLAGVENYNEQFF; cdr3_nt: TGTGCCAGTAGTGCCCCGGGACTAGCGGGAGTGGAGAACTACAATGAGCAGTTCTTC
d_call: TRBD1; clone_size: NA; j_call: TRBJ2-7; v_call: TRBV18; cdr3_length: 15; cdr3_aa: CASSRAGQGIGEQYF; cdr3_nt: TGTGCCAGCTCACGGGCCGGACAGGGGATAGGGGAGCAGTACTTC
d_call: TRBD1; clone_size: NA; j_call: TRBJ1-4; v_call: TRBV25-1; cdr3_length: 14; cdr3_aa: CASSERTGYEKLFF; cdr3_nt: TGTGCCAGCAGTGAGCGGACAGGGTACGAAAAACTGTTTTTT
d_call: TRBD1; clone_size: NA; j_call: TRBJ1-5; v_call: TRBV3-1/TRBV3-2; cdr3_length: 16; cdr3_aa: CASSNSDRGLYQPQHF; cdr3_nt: TGTGCCAGCAGCAACTCCGATAGGGGGCTGTATCAGCCCCAGCATTTT
d_call: TRBD1; clone_size: NA; j_call: TRBJ2-2; v_call: TRBV19; cdr3_length: 15; cdr3_aa: CASLYGTGYTGELFF; cdr3_nt: TGTGCCAGTCTTTACGGGACAGGGTATACCGGGGAGCTGTTTTTT
d_call: NA; clone_size: NA; j_call: TRBJ2-7; v_call: TRBV6-5; cdr3_length: 12; cdr3_aa: CASSRDTYEQYF; cdr3_nt: TGTGCCAGTTCCAGGGATACCTACGAGCAGTACTTC
d_call: TRBD2; clone_size: few; j_call: TRBJ2-7; v_call: TRBV11-1; cdr3_length: 15; cdr3_aa: CASSQSGGASYEQYF; cdr3_nt: TGTGCCAGCAGCCAAAGCGGGGGCGCGAGCTACGAGCAGTACTTC
d_call: TRBD1; clone_size: NA; j_call: TRBJ1-5; v_call: TRBV6-5; cdr3_length: 15; cdr3_aa: CATVKRDRANQPQHF; cdr3_nt: TGTGCCACCGTAAAGAGGGACAGGGCTAATCAGCCCCAGCATTTT
d_call: NA; clone_size: NA; j_call: TRBJ2-3; v_call: TRBV5-1; cdr3_length: 13; cdr3_aa: CAPGWVDPDTQYF; cdr3_nt: TGCGCTCCAGGATGGGTCGATCCAGATACGCAGTATTTT
d_call: NA; clone_size: NA; j_call: TRBJ2-7; v_call: TRBV7-9; cdr3_length: 12; cdr3_aa: CATMPVTYEQYF; cdr3_nt: TGTGCCACAATGCCGGTGACCTACGAGCAGTACTTC
d_call: NA; clone_size: NA; j_call: TRBJ1-2; v_call: TRBV20-1; cdr3_length: 11; cdr3_aa: CSASRPYGYTF; cdr3_nt: TGCAGTGCTAGTCGTCCCTATGGCTACACCTTC
d_call: NA; clone_size: NA; j_call: TRBJ2-6; v_call: TRBV15; cdr3_length: 18; cdr3_aa: CATSRYREGSSGANVLTF; cdr3_nt: TGTGCCACCAGCAGATACAGGGAGGGATCCTCTGGGGCCAACGTCCTGACTTTC
d_call: TRBD2; clone_size: NA; j_call: TRBJ2-2; v_call: TRBV28; cdr3_length: 15; cdr3_aa: CASSRTSGGSGELFF; cdr3_nt: TGTGCCAGCAGTCGAACTAGCGGGGGATCGGGGGAGCTGTTTTTT
d_call: TRBD1; clone_size: NA; j_call: TRBJ2-1; v_call: TRBV6-4; cdr3_length: 13; cdr3_aa: CAPRDRGRGVQFF; cdr3_nt: TGTGCCCCCCGGGACAGGGGGCGCGGAGTACAGTTCTTC
d_call: NA; clone_size: NA; j_call: TRBJ1-2; v_call: TRBV7-9; cdr3_length: 14; cdr3_aa: CASSYGGHHYGYTF; cdr3_nt: TGTGCCAGCAGCTACGGCGGGCACCACTATGGCTACACCTTC
d_call: TRBD2; clone_size: NA; j_call: TRBJ2-5; v_call: TRBV27; cdr3_length: 14; cdr3_aa: CASSRSGGDETQYF; cdr3_nt: TGTGCCAGCTCGAGAAGCGGGGGAGATGAGACCCAGTACTTC
d_call: NA; clone_size: NA; j_call: TRBJ1-2; v_call: TRBV19; cdr3_length: 13; cdr3_aa: CASGARGYDGYTF; cdr3_nt: TGTGCCAGTGGGGCCAGGGGTTATGATGGCTACACCTTC
d_call: NA; clone_size: few; j_call: TRBJ2-7; v_call: TRBV21-1; cdr3_length: 16; cdr3_aa: CASSKVLPDRSYEQYF; cdr3_nt: TGTGCCAGCAGCAAGGTCCTACCGGACAGATCCTACGAGCAGTACTTC
d_call: NA; clone_size: NA; j_call: TRBJ2-7; v_call: TRBV27; cdr3_length: 13; cdr3_aa: CASSFSGSGEQYF; cdr3_nt: TGTGCCAGCAGTTTTTCAGGGTCGGGCGAGCAGTACTTC
d_call: TRBD2; clone_size: once; j_call: TRBJ2-1; v_call: TRBV5-4; cdr3_length: 15; cdr3_aa: CASPGRGGRDNEQFF; cdr3_nt: TGTGCCAGCCCGGGGCGGGGGGGCAGAGACAATGAGCAGTTCTTC
d_call: TRBD1; clone_size: NA; j_call: TRBJ2-3; v_call: TRBV28; cdr3_length: 14; cdr3_aa: CASSWDSSTDTQYF; cdr3_nt: TGTGCCAGCAGTTGGGACAGTAGCACAGATACGCAGTATTTT